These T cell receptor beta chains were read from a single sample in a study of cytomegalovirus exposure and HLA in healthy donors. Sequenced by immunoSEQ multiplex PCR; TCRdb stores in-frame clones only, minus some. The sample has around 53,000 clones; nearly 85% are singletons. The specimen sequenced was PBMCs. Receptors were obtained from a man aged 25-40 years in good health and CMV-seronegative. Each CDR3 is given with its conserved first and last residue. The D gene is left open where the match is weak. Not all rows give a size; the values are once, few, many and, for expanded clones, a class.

DNA: TGTGCCAGCCAACAGGCTCTCTATGGCTACACCTTC
CDR3: CASQQALYGYTF
J: TRBJ1-2
D: -
V: TRBV28
size: -

DNA: TGTGCCAGCAGCTTAAGACTAGCGGGGATACAAGAGACCCAGTACTTC
CDR3: CASSLRLAGIQETQYF
J: TRBJ2-5
D: TRBD2
V: TRBV5-4
size: -

DNA: TGTGCCAGCAGCCAAGATGGGGGGGGAGGGGCCGGGGAGCTGTTTTTT
CDR3: CASSQDGGGGAGELFF
J: TRBJ2-2
D: TRBD2
V: TRBV4-2
size: few

DNA: TGTGCCAGCAGTGAATTTTTCCGGGACAGCCGGGGGGGGCAGTTCTTC
CDR3: CASSEFFRDSRGGQFF
J: TRBJ2-1
D: -
V: TRBV25-1
size: -

DNA: TGTGCCAGTAGTTTGCGGGCCCGATCCCACAATGAGCAGTTCTTC
CDR3: CASSLRARSHNEQFF
J: TRBJ2-1
D: -
V: TRBV19
size: -

DNA: TGTGCCTGGAGTGGGCTTAGCGGACGGACCTACGAGCAGTACTTC
CDR3: CAWSGLSGRTYEQYF
J: TRBJ2-7
D: -
V: TRBV30
size: -

DNA: TGTGCCTGGAGTTTTCGGACTAGCGGGAGGAGGTACGAGCAGTACTTC
CDR3: CAWSFRTSGRRYEQYF
J: TRBJ2-7
D: TRBD2
V: TRBV30
size: few

DNA: TGTGCCAGCAGTAGCGGGCTGGGCGAGCAGTACTTC
CDR3: CASSSGLGEQYF
J: TRBJ2-7
D: -
V: TRBV28
size: -

DNA: TGTGCCAGCAGCTTAGAACAGTTCGGAAACATTCAGTACTTC
CDR3: CASSLEQFGNIQYF
J: TRBJ2-4
D: -
V: TRBV7-6
size: few

DNA: TGTGCCAGCAGTTACTCGAAGGGACAGGTACAAGAGACCCAGTACTTC
CDR3: CASSYSKGQVQETQYF
J: TRBJ2-5
D: TRBD1
V: TRBV6-5
size: -

DNA: TGTGCCAGCAGCTATCCGGGAGGAAACACCGGGGAGCTGTTTTTT
CDR3: CASSYPGGNTGELFF
J: TRBJ2-2
D: TRBD2
V: TRBV6-6
size: -